This T cell receptor (beta chain) was retrieved from a study of spatial heterogeneity in lung cancer. Study findings and constraints: At resection, ubiquitous expanded tumor TCRs appeared in blood more than at follow-up.

This CDR3 contains 17 residues. Each molecule of TCR cDNA was tagged with one unique molecular identifier. TCRdb re-called the 5' RACE reads with MiXCR, one entry per CDR3 protein. This sample yields more than 30,000 distinct CDR3 sequences, of which 5.2% are seen a single time; less than 30% belongs to the top ten. Turning to this clonotype: The antigen remains unidentified.

Time point indicated: sample taken at primary tumor resection. In each case, whole RNA from tumor, nontumor lung or frozen PBMC was sequenced unsorted. This specimen was PBMCs, taken at surgery. J is TRBJ2-1 and V is TRBV21-1; the table's D gene call, TRBD2, was not cross checked with the DNA. TRBV21-1 is a documented pseudogene. This TCR was sampled from a female donor with early-stage non-small cell lung cancer. The CDR3 nucleotides are TGTGCCAGCAGCATGGGAGACGGCCTGAGTTACTACAATGAGCAGTTCTTC. It encodes CASSMGDGLSYYNEQFF.